A selection of T cell receptor beta chains follows, all from one sample in a study of shared clonotypes between healthy human individuals. Generated by immunoSEQ multiplex PCR, the TCRdb table keeps only in-frame clones and is missing some. The sample lists about 2.1 million clones, about 93% occurring once. The specimen was naive CD8+ T cells from PBMCs. The receptors shown here come from a man aged 18 to 35 in good health. Some clones in this sample may be carry-over from other donors' samples. CDR3s include the opening cysteine and the closing phenylalanine or tryptophan. A D gene is named only where the DNA matches it firmly. Some rows mark clone size as missing; the rest say once, few, many or name a class of expanded clone.

V gene	J gene	D gene	clone size	CDR3 protein	CDR3 DNA
TRBV27	TRBJ2-7	-	-	CASSLSAGSTSYEQYF	TGTGCCAGCAGTTTATCCGCGGGTTCTACATCCTACGAGCAGTACTTC
TRBV28	TRBJ2-1	TRBD2	-	CATEPSGSSEQFF	TGTGCCACCGAGCCTAGCGGGAGCTCTGAGCAGTTCTTC
TRBV5-6	TRBJ1-5	-	-	CASSRGDRSINQPQHF	TGTGCCAGCAGCCGGGGGGACCGATCCATCAATCAGCCCCAGCATTTT
TRBV11-3	TRBJ2-1	-	-	CASSRDRTGNEQFF	TGTGCCAGCAGCCGAGACAGGACGGGCAATGAGCAGTTCTTC
TRBV7-6	TRBJ2-7	-	-	CASSLVAGTYEQYF	TGTGCCAGCAGCTTAGTGGCGGGAACCTACGAGCAGTACTTC
TRBV29-1	TRBJ2-5	-	-	CSVDGGPLEVSGDQETQYF	TGCAGCGTTGATGGTGGGCCCCTAGAGGTTAGCGGAGACCAAGAGACCCAGTACTTC
TRBV13	TRBJ2-1	TRBD2	-	CASSPGGGVQFF	TGTGCCAGCAGCCCCGGGGGAGGGGTGCAGTTCTTC
TRBV28	TRBJ2-3	TRBD1	-	CATLQGYLQSDTQYF	TGTGCCACCCTACAGGGGTACCTCCAGTCAGATACGCAGTATTTT
TRBV6-4	TRBJ2-3	-	-	CASSDLGTGSTQYF	TGTGCCAGCAGTGACTTGGGAACAGGGTCCACGCAGTATTTT
TRBV6-1	TRBJ1-5	-	-	CASRSQGGNQPQHF	TGTGCCAGCAGATCACAGGGAGGGAATCAGCCCCAGCATTTT
TRBV5-1	TRBJ2-1	-	few	CASSLGMGQIDEQFF	TGCGCCAGCAGCTTGGGTATGGGACAAATTGATGAGCAGTTCTTC
TRBV30	TRBJ2-7	-	-	CAWAPGTPYEQYF	TGTGCCTGGGCGCCCGGGACACCCTACGAGCAGTACTTC
TRBV6-1	TRBJ2-7	-	-	CASSRDYEQYF	TGTGCCAGCAGTCGAGACTACGAGCAGTACTTC
TRBV27	TRBJ2-2	TRBD2	-	CASSPGTSGYTGELFF	TGTGCCAGCAGCCCCGGGACTAGCGGATACACCGGGGAGCTGTTTTTT
TRBV28	TRBJ2-1	TRBD1	-	CASSSRTGQGVNEQFF	TGTGCCAGCAGTTCAAGGACAGGACAGGGAGTCAATGAGCAGTTCTTC
TRBV2	TRBJ2-1	TRBD2	-	CASSGTSWGGFF	TGTGCCAGCAGTGGAACTAGCTGGGGGGGGTTCTTC
TRBV15	TRBJ2-1	-	-	CATSRETLYNEQFF	TGTGCCACCAGCAGAGAGACTCTTTACAATGAGCAGTTCTTC
TRBV18	TRBJ2-7	-	-	CASSPPGNSYEQYF	TGTGCCAGCTCACCACCCGGAAACTCCTACGAGCAGTACTTC
TRBV4-2	TRBJ1-3	-	once	CASSEIAGDGNTIYF	TGTGCCAGCAGCGAAATCGCTGGAGACGGAAACACCATATATTTT
TRBV27	TRBJ2-6	-	-	CASSYSLLGFSGANVLTF	TGTGCCAGCAGTTACTCTCTTCTTGGTTTCTCTGGGGCCAACGTCCTGACTTTC
TRBV7-3	TRBJ2-1	TRBD2	-	CASSGLSSGSIGEQFF	TGTGCCAGCAGCGGCCTTAGTAGCGGGAGTATAGGTGAGCAGTTCTTC
TRBV7-9	TRBJ2-4	-	-	CASSLGRGLQYF	TGTGCCAGCAGCTTAGGCAGGGGCCTTCAGTACTTC
TRBV27	TRBJ2-3	-	-	CASSLSRTDTQYF	TGTGCCAGCAGTTTGTCCCGCACAGATACGCAGTATTTT
TRBV11-3	TRBJ2-7	TRBD1	-	CASSTRTGGSYEQYF	TGTGCCAGCAGCACCAGGACAGGGGGCAGCTACGAGCAGTACTTC
TRBV15	TRBJ2-2	-	-	CATSYRVATGELFF	TGTGCCACCAGCTACAGGGTGGCAACCGGGGAGCTGTTTTTT
TRBV5-6	TRBJ2-1	-	-	CASSLGTWDEQFF	TGTGCCAGCAGCTTAGGGACCTGGGATGAGCAGTTCTTC
TRBV7-9	TRBJ2-2	-	-	CASSLGFRGTAGELFF	TGTGCCAGCAGCTTAGGATTTAGGGGGACGGCCGGGGAGCTGTTTTTT
TRBV10-3	TRBJ1-1	TRBD1	-	CAISESRAGGTEAFF	TGTGCCATCAGTGAGTCGCGAGCAGGGGGAACTGAAGCTTTCTTT
TRBV9	TRBJ2-2	-	once	CASSVAQRPPGELFF	TGTGCCAGCAGCGTAGCACAGAGACCCCCCGGGGAGCTGTTTTTT
TRBV19	TRBJ2-3	-	-	CASSIFALSRTDTQYF	TGTGCCAGTAGTATATTTGCGCTGTCCCGCACAGATACGCAGTATTTT
TRBV15	TRBJ1-5	-	-	CATSGGDSNQPQHF	TGTGCCACCAGCGGGGGGGACAGCAATCAGCCCCAGCATTTT
TRBV6-4	TRBJ2-1	TRBD2	few	CASSVEREGNEQFF	TGTGCCAGCAGTGTTGAGCGGGAGGGAAATGAGCAGTTCTTC
TRBV7-9	TRBJ2-7	TRBD2	-	CASSILAEVPYEQYF	TGTGCCAGCAGCATACTAGCGGAGGTACCCTACGAGCAGTACTTC
TRBV11-2	TRBJ1-2	-	-	CASSLAPTRYGYTF	TGTGCCAGCAGCTTAGCCCCGACACGGTATGGCTACACCTTC
TRBV5-6	TRBJ1-2	-	-	CASSPNGQGDYGYTF	TGTGCCAGCAGTCCAAACGGGCAGGGCGACTATGGCTACACCTTC
TRBV11-1	TRBJ1-1	-	-	CASSLVQRTEAFF	TGTGCCAGCAGCTTAGTACAGAGGACTGAAGCTTTCTTT
TRBV11-2	TRBJ2-1	TRBD2	-	CASSLESSGRAQEQFF	TGTGCCAGCAGCTTAGAATCGAGCGGGAGGGCCCAGGAGCAGTTCTTC